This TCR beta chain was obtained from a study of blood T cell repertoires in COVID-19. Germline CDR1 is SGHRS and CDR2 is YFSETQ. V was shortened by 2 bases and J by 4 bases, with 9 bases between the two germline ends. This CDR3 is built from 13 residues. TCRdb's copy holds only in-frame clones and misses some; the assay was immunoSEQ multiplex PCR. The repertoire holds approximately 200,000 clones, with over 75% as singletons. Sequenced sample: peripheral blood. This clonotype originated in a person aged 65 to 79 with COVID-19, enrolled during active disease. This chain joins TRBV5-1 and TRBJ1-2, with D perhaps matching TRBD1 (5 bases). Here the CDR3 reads CASSLQEFYGYTF. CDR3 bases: TGCGCCAGCAGCTTACAGGAATTCTATGGCTACACCTTC.